The source of this T cell receptor (beta chain) is a study of cytomegalovirus exposure and HLA in healthy donors. Study observations and caveats: Overall, roughly 160 TCR beta chains were annotated as cytomegalovirus-associated. Reportedly, HLA-A and HLA-B alleles of most subjects were accurately predicted from TCR beta. As a later analysis revealed, most CMV-associated TCR beta chains appeared HLA-restricted.

This CDR3 has 15 residues. Looked up from germline, CDR1 is KGHSH and CDR2 is LQKENI. V lost 4 bases and J lost 7; bases outside the gene matches: 12. As to this clone: What it recognizes is unknown.

PCR employed 60 Vbeta and 13 Jbeta primers. Measured with immunoSEQ multiplex PCR; TCRdb has only the in-frame clones, and not every one. The table lists roughly 130,000 clones, roughly 62% of them singletons. The specimen sequenced was PBMCs. The chain employs TRBV18 and TRBJ1-1; 7 positions match TRBD1. This TCR was recovered from a man aged 30 to 39 in good health and CMV-seropositive. The CDR3 loop is CASSRYGTDEIEAFF. The CDR3 bases are TGTGCCAGCTCACGGTACGGGACAGACGAAATTGAAGCTTTCTTT.